This TCR beta chain originates from a study of blood T cell repertoires in COVID-19. At the level of the study: There were acute and convalescent COVID-19 samples, and they came from the United States, Italy and Spain. T cells, B-cell-depleted T cells, or PBMCs supplied cDNA or gDNA.

Clinical history as reported by participants underpinned cohort assignment. The protocol was immunoSEQ multiplex PCR, while the TCRdb copy is restricted to in-frame clones and leaves out a portion. The table records more than 150,000 clones, around 84% of them present only once. Looked up from germline, CDR1 is MNHEY and CDR2 is SVGEGT. The CDR3 is 11 residues long. V was pared by 6 bases and J by 5 bases, with 8 bases between. The genes are TRBV6-2 or TRBV6-3 and TRBJ2-7; D unresolved. What was sequenced was PBMCs or T cells enriched from blood (not recorded which). The source of this sequence is a woman in her fifties or sixties who had recovered from COVID-19. The CDR3 coding sequence is TGTGCCAGCAGCCCCCTTCACGAGCAGTACTTC. Amino acids: CASSPLHEQYF.